This T cell receptor beta chain was captured by sequencing in a study of T cell changes during pregnancy in multiple sclerosis. Germline V gives CDR1 SGHVS, CDR2 FQNEAQ. This CDR3 contains 15 residues. With respect to this clone: The junction does not match germline at one end; this may be a read error.

Clones were sequenced by immunoSEQ multiplex PCR, and TCRdb holds only the in-frame ones, with some missing. The profile shows fewer than 50,000 clones, roughly 90% of them singletons. The chain couples TRBV7-8 to TRBJ2-7, with 9 bases fitting TRBD1. The sequencing here drew on CD8+ T cells from peripheral blood mononuclear cells, taken in the third trimester of pregnancy. The TCR comes from a female donor with multiple sclerosis, enrolled in a pregnancy study. The CDR3 DNA reads as TGTGCCAGCAGCCACGCCGGGACAGGGTCCTCCGAGCAGTACTTC. Amino acids: CASSHAGTGSSEQYF.